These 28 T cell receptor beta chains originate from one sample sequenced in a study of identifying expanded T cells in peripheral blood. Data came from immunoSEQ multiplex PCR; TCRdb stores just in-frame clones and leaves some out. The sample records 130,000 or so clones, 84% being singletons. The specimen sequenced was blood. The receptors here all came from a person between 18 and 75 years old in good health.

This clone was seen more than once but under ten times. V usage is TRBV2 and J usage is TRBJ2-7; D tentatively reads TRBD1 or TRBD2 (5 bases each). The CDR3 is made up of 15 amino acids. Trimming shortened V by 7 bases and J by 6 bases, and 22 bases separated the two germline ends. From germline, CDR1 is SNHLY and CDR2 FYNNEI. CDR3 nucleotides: TGTGCCAGCAAAACTGGGGCTAGCACGATGGGCGAGCAGTACTTC. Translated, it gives CASKTGASTMGEQYF.

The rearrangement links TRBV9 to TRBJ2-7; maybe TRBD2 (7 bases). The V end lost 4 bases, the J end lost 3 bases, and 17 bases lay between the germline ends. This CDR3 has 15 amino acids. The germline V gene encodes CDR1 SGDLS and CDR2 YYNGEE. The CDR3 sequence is CASSPTGGRGYEQYF. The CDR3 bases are TGTGCCAGCAGCCCAACGGGGGGCAGGGGCTACGAGCAGTACTTC.

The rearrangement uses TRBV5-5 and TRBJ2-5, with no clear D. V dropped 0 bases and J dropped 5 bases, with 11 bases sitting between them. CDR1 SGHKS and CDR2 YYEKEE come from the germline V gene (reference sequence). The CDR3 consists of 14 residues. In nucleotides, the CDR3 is TGTGCCAGCAGCTTGGACAGCCTCAAGGAGACCCAGTACTTC. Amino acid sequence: CASSLDSLKETQYF.

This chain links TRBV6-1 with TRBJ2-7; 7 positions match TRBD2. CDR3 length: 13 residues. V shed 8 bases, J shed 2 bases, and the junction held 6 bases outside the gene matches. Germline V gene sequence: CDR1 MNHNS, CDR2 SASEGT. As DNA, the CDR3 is TGTGCCAGCCGGGACGGGGGGACCTACGAGCAGTACTTC. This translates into CASRDGGTYEQYF.

The chain's CDR3 is CASSRGLAGTNNEQFF. The DNA of the CDR3 is TGTGCCAGCAGCCGCGGACTAGCGGGGACCAACAATGAGCAGTTCTTC. J is TRBJ2-1 and V is TRBV11-3, with 12 bases aligning to TRBD2. Unmatched junction bases numbered 7, after V lost 5 bases and J lost 5 bases. Germline CDR1 SGHNT, CDR2 YENEEA. This CDR3 is 16 amino acids long.

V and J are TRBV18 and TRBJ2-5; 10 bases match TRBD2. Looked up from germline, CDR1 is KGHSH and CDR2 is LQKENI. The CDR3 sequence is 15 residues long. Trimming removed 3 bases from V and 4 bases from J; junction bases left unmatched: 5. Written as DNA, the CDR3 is TGTGCCAGCTCACCCCAGCGGGGGGGCCGAGAGACCCAGTACTTC. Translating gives CASSPQRGGRETQYF.

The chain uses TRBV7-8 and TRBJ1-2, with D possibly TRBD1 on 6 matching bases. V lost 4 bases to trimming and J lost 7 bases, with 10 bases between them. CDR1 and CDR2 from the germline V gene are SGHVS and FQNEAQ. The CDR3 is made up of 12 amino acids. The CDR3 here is CASSSTGSGYTF. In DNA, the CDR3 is TGTGCCAGCAGCTCCACAGGGAGTGGCTACACCTTC.

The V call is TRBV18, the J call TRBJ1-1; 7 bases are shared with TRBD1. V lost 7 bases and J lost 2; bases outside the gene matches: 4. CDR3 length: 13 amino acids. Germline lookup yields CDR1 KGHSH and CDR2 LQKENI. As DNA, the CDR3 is TGTGCCAGCTTGCAGGGGGGCAACACTGAAGCTTTCTTT. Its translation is CASLQGGNTEAFF.

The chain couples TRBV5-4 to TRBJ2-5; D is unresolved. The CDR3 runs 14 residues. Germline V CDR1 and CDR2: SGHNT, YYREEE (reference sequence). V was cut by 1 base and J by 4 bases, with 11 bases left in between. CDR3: CASSLSLMGETQYF. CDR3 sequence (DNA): TGTGCCAGCAGCTTGTCCCTTATGGGAGAGACCCAGTACTTC.

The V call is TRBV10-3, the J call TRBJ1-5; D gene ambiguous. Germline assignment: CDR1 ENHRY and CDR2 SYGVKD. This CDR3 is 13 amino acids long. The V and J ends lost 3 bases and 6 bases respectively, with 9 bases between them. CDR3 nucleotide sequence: TGTGCCATCAGTGAAGGTTTCGGTCAGCCCCAGCATTTT. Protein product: CAISEGFGQPQHF.

The CDR3 loop reads CASILGAAGIGATEAFF. For the CDR3, the DNA is TGTGCCAGCATCCTTGGGGCCGCGGGGATAGGGGCCACTGAAGCTTTCTTT. V gene TRBV5-6 combines with J gene TRBJ1-1, with a possible D match to TRBD1 (5 bases). Germline-derived CDR1 and CDR2 are SGHDT and YYEEEE. Trimming removed 6 bases at V and 4 bases at J, with 25 bases between. CDR3 length equals 17 residues.

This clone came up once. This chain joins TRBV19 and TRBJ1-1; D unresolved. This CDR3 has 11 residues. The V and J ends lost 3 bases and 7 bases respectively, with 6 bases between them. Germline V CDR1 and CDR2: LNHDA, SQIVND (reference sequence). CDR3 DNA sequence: TGTGCCAGTAGTATTTATGATGAAGCTTTCTTT. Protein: CASSIYDEAFF.

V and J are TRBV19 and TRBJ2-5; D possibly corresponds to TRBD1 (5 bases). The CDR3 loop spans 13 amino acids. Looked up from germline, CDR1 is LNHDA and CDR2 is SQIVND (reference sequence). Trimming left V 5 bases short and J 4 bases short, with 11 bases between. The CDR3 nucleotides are TGTGCCAGTAGTTTCAGGGTTACAGAGACCCAGTACTTC. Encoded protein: CASSFRVTETQYF.

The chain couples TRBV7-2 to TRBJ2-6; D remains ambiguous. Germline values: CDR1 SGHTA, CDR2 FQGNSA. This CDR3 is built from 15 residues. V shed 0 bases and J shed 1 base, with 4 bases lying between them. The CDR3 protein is CASSLAGSGANVLTF. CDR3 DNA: TGTGCCAGCAGCTTAGCGGGATCTGGGGCCAACGTCCTGACTTTC. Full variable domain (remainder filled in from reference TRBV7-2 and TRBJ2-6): GAGVSQSPSNKVTEKGKDVELRCDPISGHTALYWYRQSLGQGLEFLIYFQGNSAPDKSGLPSDRFSAERTGGSVSTLTIQRTQQEDSAVYLCASSLAGSGANVLTFGAGSRLTVL.

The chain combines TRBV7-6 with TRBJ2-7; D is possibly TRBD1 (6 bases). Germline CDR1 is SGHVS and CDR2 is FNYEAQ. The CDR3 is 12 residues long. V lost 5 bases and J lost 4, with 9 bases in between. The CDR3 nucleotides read TGTGCCAGCAGCAAGACAGGTTACGAGCAGTACTTC. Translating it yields CASSKTGYEQYF.

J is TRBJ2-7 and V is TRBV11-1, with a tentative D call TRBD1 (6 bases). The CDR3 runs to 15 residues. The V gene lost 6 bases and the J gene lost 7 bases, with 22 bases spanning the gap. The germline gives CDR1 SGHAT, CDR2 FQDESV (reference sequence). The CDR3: CASRPSRQGQREQYF. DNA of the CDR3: TGTGCCAGCAGGCCCTCCCGGCAGGGGCAAAGGGAGCAGTACTTC.

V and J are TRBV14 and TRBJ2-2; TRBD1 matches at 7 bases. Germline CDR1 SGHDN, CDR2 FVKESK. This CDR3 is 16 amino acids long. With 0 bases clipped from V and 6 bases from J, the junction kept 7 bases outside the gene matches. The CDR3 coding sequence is TGTGCCAGCAGCCAAGATATTGGGACAGTAGCCGGGGAGCTGTTTTTT. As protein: CASSQDIGTVAGELFF.

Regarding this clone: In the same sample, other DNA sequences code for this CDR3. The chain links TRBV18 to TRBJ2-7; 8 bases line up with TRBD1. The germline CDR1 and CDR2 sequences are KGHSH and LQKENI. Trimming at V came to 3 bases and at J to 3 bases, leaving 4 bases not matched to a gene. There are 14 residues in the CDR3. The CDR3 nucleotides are TGTGCCAGCTCACCTCCCGGACAGGGCTACGAGCAGTACTTC. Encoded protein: CASSPPGQGYEQYF.

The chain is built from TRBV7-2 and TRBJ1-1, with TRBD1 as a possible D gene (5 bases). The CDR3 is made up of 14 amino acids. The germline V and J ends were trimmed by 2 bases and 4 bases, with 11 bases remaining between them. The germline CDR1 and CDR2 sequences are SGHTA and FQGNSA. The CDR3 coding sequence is TGTGCCAGCAGCTTACAGGGTGGGGCCACTGAAGCTTTCTTT. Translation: CASSLQGGATEAFF.

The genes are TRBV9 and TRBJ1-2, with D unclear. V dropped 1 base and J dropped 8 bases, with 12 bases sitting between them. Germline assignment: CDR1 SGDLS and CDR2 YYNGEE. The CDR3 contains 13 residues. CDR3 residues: CASSVRGYGGYTF. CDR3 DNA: TGTGCCAGCAGCGTACGAGGGTACGGAGGCTACACCTTC.

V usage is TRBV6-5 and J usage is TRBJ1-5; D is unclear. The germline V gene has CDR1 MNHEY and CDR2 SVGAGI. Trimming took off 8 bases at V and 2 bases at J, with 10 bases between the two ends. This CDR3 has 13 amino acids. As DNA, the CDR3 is TGTGCCAGCGCCCTAGGAGGCAATCAGCCCCAGCATTTT. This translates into CASALGGNQPQHF.

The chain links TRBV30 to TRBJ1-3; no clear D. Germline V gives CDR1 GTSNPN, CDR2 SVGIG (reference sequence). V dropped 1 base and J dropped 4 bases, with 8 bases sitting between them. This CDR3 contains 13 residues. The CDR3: CAWSAENGNTIYF. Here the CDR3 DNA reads TGTGCCTGGAGTGCCGAGAACGGAAACACCATATATTTT.

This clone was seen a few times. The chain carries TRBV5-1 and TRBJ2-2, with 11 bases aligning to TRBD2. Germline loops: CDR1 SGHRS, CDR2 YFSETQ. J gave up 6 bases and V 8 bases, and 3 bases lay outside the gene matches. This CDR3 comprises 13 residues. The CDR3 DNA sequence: TGCGCCAGTGGACTAGCGGGTGCCGGGGAGCTGTTTTTT. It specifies CASGLAGAGELFF.

CDR3: CASSQFGANVLTF. DNA of the CDR3: TGCGCCAGCAGCCAATTTGGGGCCAACGTCCTGACTTTC. The chain carries TRBV4-3 and TRBJ2-6; unclear D gene. The CDR3 has 13 amino acids. V was trimmed by 2 bases and J by 3 bases, leaving 2 bases between them. CDR1 and CDR2 (germline): LGHNA, YSLEER.

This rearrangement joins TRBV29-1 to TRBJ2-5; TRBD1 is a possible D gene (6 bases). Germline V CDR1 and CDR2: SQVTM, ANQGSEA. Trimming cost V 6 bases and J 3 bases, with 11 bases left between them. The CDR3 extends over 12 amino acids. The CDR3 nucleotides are TGCAGCGTGAAACAGGGAGAAGAGACCCAGTACTTC. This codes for CSVKQGEETQYF.

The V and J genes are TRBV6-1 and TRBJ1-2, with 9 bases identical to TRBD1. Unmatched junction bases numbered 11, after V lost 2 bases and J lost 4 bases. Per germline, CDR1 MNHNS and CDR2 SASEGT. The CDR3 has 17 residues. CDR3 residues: CASSELNRGRVSYGYTF. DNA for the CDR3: TGTGCCAGCAGTGAATTAAACAGGGGGCGGGTTAGCTATGGCTACACCTTC.

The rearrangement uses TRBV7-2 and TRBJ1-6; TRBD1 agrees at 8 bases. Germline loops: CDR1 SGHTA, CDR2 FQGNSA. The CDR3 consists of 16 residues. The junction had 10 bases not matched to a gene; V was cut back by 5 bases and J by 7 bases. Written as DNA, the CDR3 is TGTGCCAGCAGCCCACCAGGGGGCGCGAGGAATTCACCCCTCCACTTT. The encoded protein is CASSPPGGARNSPLHF. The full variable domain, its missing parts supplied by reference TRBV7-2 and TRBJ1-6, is GAGVSQSPSNKVTEKGKDVELRCDPISGHTALYWYRQSLGQGLEFLIYFQGNSAPDKSGLPSDRFSAERTGGSVSTLTIQRTQQEDSAVYLCASSPPGGARNSPLHFGNGTRLTVT.

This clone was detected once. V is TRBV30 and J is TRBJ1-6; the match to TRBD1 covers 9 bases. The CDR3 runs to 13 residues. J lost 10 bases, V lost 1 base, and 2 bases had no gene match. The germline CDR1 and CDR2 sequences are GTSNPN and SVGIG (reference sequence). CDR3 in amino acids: CAWSADRGSPLHF. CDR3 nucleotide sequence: TGTGCCTGGAGTGCGGACAGGGGATCACCCCTCCACTTT.